Shown below are 10 T cell receptor beta chains from a single sample sequenced in a study of early T cells in non-severe SARS-CoV-2 infection. In TCRdb, the 5' RACE reads were re-called with MiXCR into one record per CDR3 protein. Of 100,000 to 150,000 distinct CDR3 sequences in the sample, just under 15% were seen once. Sequencing input: whole blood. The source of these receptors is an adult who was a healthcare worker with PCR-confirmed SARS-CoV-2 infection or an uninfected control (not recorded which).

This clonotype was observed a few times. This chain joins TRBV30 and TRBJ2-2, with D unclear. V was cut by 2 bases and J by 5 bases, with 12 bases left in between. Germline CDR1 is GTSNPN and CDR2 is SVGIG (reference sequence). The CDR3 is made up of 14 amino acids. The chain's CDR3 is CAWSLRGWTGELFF. The CDR3 DNA reads as TGTGCCTGGAGTCTACGTGGATGGACCGGGGAGCTGTTTTTT.

This clonotype was seen only a few times. V and J are TRBV11-2 and TRBJ2-1; no reliable D call. The CDR3 extends over 12 amino acids. V was trimmed by 5 bases and J by 7 bases, leaving 9 bases between them. The germline gives CDR1 SGHAT, CDR2 FQNNGV. The CDR3 sequence: CASSPQRNEQFF. The CDR3 DNA sequence: TGTGCCAGCAGCCCCCAGCGTAATGAGCAGTTCTTC.

The CDR3 nucleotides read TGTGCCAGCAGCTCGCCGATGGGTAATGAGCAGTTCTTC. Amino acids: CASSSPMGNEQFF. The chain couples TRBV7-6 to TRBJ2-1; D remains unclear. Trimming shortened V by 4 bases and J by 7 bases, and 11 bases separated the two germline ends. The CDR3 loop spans 13 amino acids. Germline-derived CDR1 and CDR2 are SGHVS and FNYEAQ.

This clonotype occurred a few times. The V gene is TRBV10-3, the J gene TRBJ1-6; TRBD1 is a possible D gene (6 bases). Germline V gives CDR1 ENHRY, CDR2 SYGVKD. This CDR3 comprises 14 residues. V was clipped by 8 bases and J by 6 bases, with 14 bases between them. The CDR3 loop is CAIRGGWRNSPLHF. CDR3 DNA: TGTGCCATCCGAGGGGGATGGCGTAATTCACCCCTCCACTTT.

The rearrangement links TRBV4-1 to TRBJ1-2; 8 nucleotides match TRBD1. The CDR3 contains 16 residues. Germline V gene sequence: CDR1 MGHRA, CDR2 YSYEKL. V lost 4 bases and J lost 0; bases outside the gene matches: 7. The CDR3 DNA sequence: TGCGCCAGCAGCCTATATTCAGGGGGCCCTAACTATGGCTACACCTTC. Its translation: CASSLYSGGPNYGYTF.

In its sample, this clonotype was seen a few times. This chain links TRBV7-9 with TRBJ1-5, with 11 positions matching TRBD1. The V gene end was trimmed by 6 bases and the J gene end by 4 bases; junction bases not matched to a gene: 5. Germline V gene lookup returns CDR1 SEHNR and CDR2 FQNEAQ (reference sequence). The CDR3 runs 15 residues. The DNA of the CDR3 is TGTGCCAGCAGTAGTGGGACAGGGGGTAATCAGCCCCAGCATTTT. Amino acid sequence: CASSSGTGGNQPQHF.

The chain uses TRBV7-2 and TRBJ2-3; D is uncertain. The V gene's germline CDR1 is SGHTA and CDR2 FQGNSA. The CDR3 length is 14 residues. V lost 2 bases and J lost 4, with 10 bases in between. CDR3 region: CASSLNSPPDTQYF. CDR3 DNA: TGTGCCAGCAGCTTAAACTCCCCCCCAGATACGCAGTATTTT. Drawing the rest from reference TRBV7-2 and TRBJ2-3, the complete variable domain is GAGVSQSPSNKVTEKGKDVELRCDPISGHTALYWYRQSLGQGLEFLIYFQGNSAPDKSGLPSDRFSAERTGGSVSTLTIQRTQQEDSAVYLCASSLNSPPDTQYFGPGTRLTVL.

A few counts support this clonotype. The chain carries TRBV27 and TRBJ2-1, with TRBD2 matching over 7 bases. Trimming took 3 bases from V and 7 from J; bases not matched to a gene: 9. Germline CDR1 and CDR2: MNHEY and SMNVEV (reference sequence). CDR3 length equals 15 residues. The CDR3 loop is CASSLGPWGGNEQFF. CDR3 nucleotide sequence: TGTGCCAGCAGTTTGGGGCCGTGGGGGGGGAATGAGCAGTTCTTC.

This chain joins TRBV2 and TRBJ2-5; the D is unclear. Per germline, CDR1 SNHLY and CDR2 FYNNEI. The CDR3 contains 13 residues. V was clipped by 5 bases and J by 4 bases, with 11 bases between them. As DNA, the CDR3 is TGTGCCAGCAGTATCTTAGGTGTAGAGACCCAGTACTTC. Protein sequence: CASSILGVETQYF.

This clonotype was found a few times. The chain couples TRBV5-1 to TRBJ1-6, with 7 positions matching TRBD1. CDR3 length: 16 residues. J gave up 8 bases and V 2 bases, and 10 bases lay outside the gene matches. In germline, CDR1 is SGHRS, CDR2 YFSETQ. CDR3 residues: CASSFGSQGRDSPLHF. The CDR3 DNA reads as TGCGCCAGCAGCTTCGGTTCACAGGGGAGGGATTCACCCCTCCACTTT. The full variable domain, in which reference TRBV5-1 and TRBJ1-6 provide the parts outside the CDR3, is KAGVTQTPRYLIKTRGQQVTLSCSPISGHRSVSWYQQTPGQGLQFLFEYFSETQRNKGNFPGRFSGRQFSNSRSEMNVSTLELGDSALYLCASSFGSQGRDSPLHFGNGTRLTVT.